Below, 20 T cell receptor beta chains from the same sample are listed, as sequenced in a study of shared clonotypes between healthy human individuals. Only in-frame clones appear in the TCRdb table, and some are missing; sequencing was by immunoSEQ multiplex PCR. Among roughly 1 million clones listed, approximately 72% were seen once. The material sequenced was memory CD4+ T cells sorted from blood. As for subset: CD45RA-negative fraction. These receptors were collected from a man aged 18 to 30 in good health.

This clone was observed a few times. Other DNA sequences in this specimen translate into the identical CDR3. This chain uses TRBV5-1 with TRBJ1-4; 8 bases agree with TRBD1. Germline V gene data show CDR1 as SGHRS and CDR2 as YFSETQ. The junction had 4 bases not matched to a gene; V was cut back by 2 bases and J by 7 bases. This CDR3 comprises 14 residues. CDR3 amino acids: CASSLGQGGEKLFF. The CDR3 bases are TGCGCCAGCAGCTTAGGACAGGGAGGTGAAAAACTGTTTTTT.

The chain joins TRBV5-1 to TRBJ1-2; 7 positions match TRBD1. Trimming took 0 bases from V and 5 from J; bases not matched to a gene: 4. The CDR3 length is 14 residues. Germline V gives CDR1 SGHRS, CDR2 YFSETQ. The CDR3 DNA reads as TGCGCCAGCAGCTTGGGGGACAGTTATTATGGCTACACCTTC. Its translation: CASSLGDSYYGYTF.

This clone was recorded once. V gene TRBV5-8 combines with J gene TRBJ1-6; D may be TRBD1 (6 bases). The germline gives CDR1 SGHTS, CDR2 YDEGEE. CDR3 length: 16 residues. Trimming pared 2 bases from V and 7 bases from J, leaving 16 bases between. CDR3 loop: CASSFGGTWNNSPLHF. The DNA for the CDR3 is TGTGCCAGCAGCTTTGGGGGGACATGGAACAATTCACCCCTCCACTTT. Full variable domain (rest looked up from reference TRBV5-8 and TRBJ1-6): EAGVTQSPTHLIKTRGQQATLRCSPISGHTSVYWYQQALGLGLQFLLWYDEGEERNRGNFPPRFSGRQFPNYSSELNVNALELEDSALYLCASSFGGTWNNSPLHFGNGTRLTVT.

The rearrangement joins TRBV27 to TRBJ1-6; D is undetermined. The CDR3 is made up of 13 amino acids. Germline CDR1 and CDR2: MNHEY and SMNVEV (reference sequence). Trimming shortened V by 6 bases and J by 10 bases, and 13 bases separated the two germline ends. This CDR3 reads CASSTQAGSPLHF. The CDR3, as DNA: TGTGCCAGCAGCACCCAAGCGGGGTCACCCCTCCACTTT.

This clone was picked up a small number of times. CDR3 nucleotides: TGTGCCAGCTCACCTGACCTGTTAGCTACCCAGTACTTC. Protein product: CASSPDLLATQYF. This chain links TRBV18 with TRBJ2-5, with no clear D. The CDR3 has 13 residues. V lost 3 bases and J lost 8, with 13 bases in between. In germline, CDR1 is KGHSH, CDR2 LQKENI.

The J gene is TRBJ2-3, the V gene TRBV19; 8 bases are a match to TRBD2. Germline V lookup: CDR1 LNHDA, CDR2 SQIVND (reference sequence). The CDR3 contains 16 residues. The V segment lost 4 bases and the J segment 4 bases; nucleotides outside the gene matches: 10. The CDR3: CASSTLSGMRADTQYF. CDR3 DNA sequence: TGTGCCAGTAGTACCCTTAGCGGGATGCGTGCAGATACGCAGTATTTT.

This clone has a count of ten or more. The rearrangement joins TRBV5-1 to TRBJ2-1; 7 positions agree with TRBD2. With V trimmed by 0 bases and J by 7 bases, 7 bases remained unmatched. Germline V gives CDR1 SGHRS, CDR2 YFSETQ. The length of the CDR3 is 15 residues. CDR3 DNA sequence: TGCGCCAGCAGCTTGGGCGGGAGTATGTGGAATGAGCAGTTCTTC. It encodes CASSLGGSMWNEQFF. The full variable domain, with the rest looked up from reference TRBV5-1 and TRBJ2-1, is KAGVTQTPRYLIKTRGQQVTLSCSPISGHRSVSWYQQTPGQGLQFLFEYFSETQRNKGNFPGRFSGRQFSNSRSEMNVSTLELGDSALYLCASSLGGSMWNEQFFGPGTRLTVL.

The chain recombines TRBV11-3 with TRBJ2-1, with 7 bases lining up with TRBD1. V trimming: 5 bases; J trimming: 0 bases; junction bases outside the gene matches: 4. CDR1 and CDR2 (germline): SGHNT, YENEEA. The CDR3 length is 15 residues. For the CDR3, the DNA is TGTGCCAGCAGCCTGGGACAGAGCTCCTACAATGAGCAGTTCTTC. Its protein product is CASSLGQSSYNEQFF.

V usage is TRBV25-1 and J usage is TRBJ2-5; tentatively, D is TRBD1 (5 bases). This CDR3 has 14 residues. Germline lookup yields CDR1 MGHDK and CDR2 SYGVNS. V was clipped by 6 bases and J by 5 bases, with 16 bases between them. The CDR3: CASRYNSGLETQYF. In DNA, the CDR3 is TGTGCCAGCAGATACAACTCAGGGTTGGAGACCCAGTACTTC.

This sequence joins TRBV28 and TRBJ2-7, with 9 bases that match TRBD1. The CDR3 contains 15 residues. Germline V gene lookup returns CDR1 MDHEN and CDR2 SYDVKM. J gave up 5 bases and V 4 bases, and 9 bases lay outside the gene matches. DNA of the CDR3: TGTGCCAGCAGTTCTCGGGACAGGGACGTACACGAGCAGTACTTC. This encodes CASSSRDRDVHEQYF.

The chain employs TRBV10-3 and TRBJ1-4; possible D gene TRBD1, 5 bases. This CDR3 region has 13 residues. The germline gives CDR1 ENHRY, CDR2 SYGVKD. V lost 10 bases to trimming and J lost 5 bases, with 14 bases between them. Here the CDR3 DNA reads TGTGCCACCTCCGGGGCTTTAAATGAAAAACTGTTTTTT. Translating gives CATSGALNEKLFF.

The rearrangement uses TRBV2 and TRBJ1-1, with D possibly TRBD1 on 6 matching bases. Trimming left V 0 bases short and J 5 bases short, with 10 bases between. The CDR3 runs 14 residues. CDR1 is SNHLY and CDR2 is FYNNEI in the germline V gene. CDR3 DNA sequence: TGTGCCAGCAGTGAAGCAAAGGGGGGAACTGAAGCTTTCTTT. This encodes CASSEAKGGTEAFF.

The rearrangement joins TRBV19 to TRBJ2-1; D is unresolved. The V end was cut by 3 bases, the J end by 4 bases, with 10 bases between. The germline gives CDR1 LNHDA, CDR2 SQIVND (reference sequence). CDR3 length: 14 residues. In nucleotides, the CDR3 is TGTGCCAGTAGTATGGGCGGAATATACAATGAGCAGTTCTTC. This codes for CASSMGGIYNEQFF. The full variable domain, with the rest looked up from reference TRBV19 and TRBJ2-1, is DGGITQSPKYLFRKEGQNVTLSCEQNLNHDAMYWYRQDPGQGLRLIYYSQIVNDFQKGDIAEGYSVSREKKESFPLTVTSAQKNPTAFYLCASSMGGIYNEQFFGPGTRLTVL.

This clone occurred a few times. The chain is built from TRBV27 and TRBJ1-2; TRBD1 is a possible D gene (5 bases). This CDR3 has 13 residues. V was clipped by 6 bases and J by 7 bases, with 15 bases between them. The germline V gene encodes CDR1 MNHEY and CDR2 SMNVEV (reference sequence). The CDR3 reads CASRFLQGGGYTF. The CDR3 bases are TGTGCCAGCAGATTTCTTCAGGGAGGTGGCTACACCTTC.

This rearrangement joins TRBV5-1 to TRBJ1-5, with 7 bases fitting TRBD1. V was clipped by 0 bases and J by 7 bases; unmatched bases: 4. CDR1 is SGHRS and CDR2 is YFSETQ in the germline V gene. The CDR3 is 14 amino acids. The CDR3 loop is CASSLGDRDQPQHF. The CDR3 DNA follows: TGCGCCAGCAGCTTGGGTGACAGGGACCAGCCCCAGCATTTT.

The CDR3: CASSNRDRSPGELFF. The CDR3 bases are TGTGCCAGCAGTAACCGGGACAGATCCCCCGGGGAGCTGTTTTTT. The chain carries TRBV6-1 and TRBJ2-2; TRBD1 agrees at 7 bases. V was pared by 5 bases and J by 6 bases, with 9 bases of the junction left unmatched. CDR1 is MNHNS, CDR2 SASEGT, per germline. The CDR3 loop spans 15 amino acids.

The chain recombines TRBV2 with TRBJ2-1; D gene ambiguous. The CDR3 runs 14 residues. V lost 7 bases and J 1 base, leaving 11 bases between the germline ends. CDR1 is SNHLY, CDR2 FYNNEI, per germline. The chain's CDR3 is CASNGGRSYNEQFF. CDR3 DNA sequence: TGTGCCAGCAATGGCGGTCGGTCCTACAATGAGCAGTTCTTC.

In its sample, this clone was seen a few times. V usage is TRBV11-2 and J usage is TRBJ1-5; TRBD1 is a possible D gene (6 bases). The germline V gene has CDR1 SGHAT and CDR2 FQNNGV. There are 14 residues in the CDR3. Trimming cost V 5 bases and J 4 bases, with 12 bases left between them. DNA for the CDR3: TGTGCCAGCAGCCAGGGGCCACGGAATCAGCCCCAGCATTTT. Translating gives CASSQGPRNQPQHF.

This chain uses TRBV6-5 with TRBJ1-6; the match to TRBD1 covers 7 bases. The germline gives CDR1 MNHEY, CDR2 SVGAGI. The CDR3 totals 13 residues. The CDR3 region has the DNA TGTACCACCAAGTGGGACAGAAATTCACCCCTCCACTTT. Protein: CTTKWDRNSPLHF.

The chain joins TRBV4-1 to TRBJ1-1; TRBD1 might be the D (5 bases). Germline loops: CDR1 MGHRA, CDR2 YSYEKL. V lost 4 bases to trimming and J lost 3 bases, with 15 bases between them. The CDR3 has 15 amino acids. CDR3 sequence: CASSPRPRGDTEAFF. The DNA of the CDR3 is TGCGCCAGCAGCCCGAGACCGCGGGGGGACACTGAAGCTTTCTTT.